This T cell receptor (beta chain) was obtained from a study of cytomegalovirus exposure and HLA in healthy donors. General study findings and limits: A cluster of highly shared sequence variants was likely a sequencing artifact. Three chains linked to CMV were shown in vitro to be specific for CMV antigens.

Germline V gives CDR1 SGHAT, CDR2 FQDESV (reference sequence). This CDR3 has 14 residues. V lost 9 bases and J 4 bases, leaving 18 bases between the germline ends. To note about this clone: Antigen specificity is unknown.

Both 60 Vbeta primers and 13 Jbeta primers went into the PCR. Repertoires were generated with immunoSEQ multiplex PCR, while TCRdb's copy carries only in-frame clones and drops some. In the table there are roughly 100,000 clones, less than 80% of which are singletons. J is TRBJ1-1 and V is TRBV11-1; D uncertain. The sequence was obtained from a man aged 25-45 years in good health and CMV-seropositive. Sequences were obtained from PBMCs. The CDR3 sequence is CASTRGFGGTEAFF. The DNA for the CDR3 is TGTGCCAGTACCCGAGGGTTCGGCGGCACTGAAGCTTTCTTT.